The source of this T cell receptor beta chain is a study of T cell responses to AZD1222 COVID-19 vaccine (dated by TCRdb to about 2021). In terms of the full investigation: Because spike-specific TCR depth and breadth did not differ between the two schedules, AZD1222 recipients who got a second dose at roughly 4 weeks were pooled with those who got a second dose at roughly 12 weeks. TCR sequencing was performed for some 250 trial participants, of whom about 200 were given two doses of AZD1222 and around 26 were given two doses of MenACWY control vaccine. Trial participants were enrolled into age subgroups of 18-55, 56-69 and 70-plus years, which contained roughly 140, 27 and 60 TCR-sequenced participants, respectively.

In the germline V gene, CDR1 corresponds to SGHRS and CDR2 to YFSETQ. Germline trimming: 2 bases from V, 5 bases from J; junction bases outside gene matches: 4. The CDR3 has 14 amino acids, counting the end cysteine and phenylalanine. Only the CDR3 region is kept as DNA, spanning 42 bases read in frame from base 1. The CDR3 regions of human TCRbeta chains were analyzed by immunosequencing. The paper's data handling went like this. TCRs in the repertoires were matched against a reference library of SARS-CoV-2-specific TCRs that had been generated with the MIRA antigen-specificity platform. Breadth meant the fraction of unique TCRs that were SARS-CoV-2-associated, whereas depth meant the fraction of total T cells that were SARS-CoV-2-associated. Using the MIRA data, each spike-specific TCR was mapped to the spike region that the TCR reacts to and placed in a CD4 or CD8 class. Log10-transformed breadth and depth values were compared by one-way ANOVA with Sidak's multiple comparisons tests. This is the immuneACCESS table as TCRdb keeps it, with only in-frame sequences that have V and J called. A part of the clones is gone; compared with another copy, unresolved V genes explain less than half, and the rest is unexplained. V, J and clone size derive from that table, while D and trimming were established from the DNA sequence. The sample table lists about 130,000 clones, about 90% of them with a count of one. The ten largest clonotypes hold approximately 2.1% of the sample.

What this sample's time point label stands for: baseline before first vaccination. Vaccinee samples were obtained from the UK trials COV001 and COV002, which included a single-blind randomized controlled phase 2/3 trial of AZD1222 (ChAdOx1 nCoV-19) in healthy adults. For TCRbeta chain sequencing, PBMC samples were collected from trial participants at day 0 and at day 28 after the second dose. What the authors observed across the whole study: Vaccine-associated CD4 TCRs spanned the whole spike protein, with dominant responses in regions 160-218 and 743-854. Because no samples from the day 14 peak response were available, repertoires could be characterized only after the peak T cell response. Conclusions about previously exposed vaccinees are limited, since just 5 or 6 AZD1222 recipients were seropositive for SARS-CoV-2 at baseline. Participants were mostly white British, with more females than males. The authors suggested clonal diversity may have been underestimated. After two AZD1222 doses, spike-specific TCR breadth and depth were significantly higher than at day 0 and than in MenACWY recipients. The 56-69-year group was small, and its depth increase did not reach significance, likely because of low power. Reportedly, close to half of the unique spike-specific TCRs recognized epitopes lying outside the regions that are mutated in the B.1.351 and B.1.1.7 variants.

Details on this clone: Which antigen it targets is not known. There are no base qualities to consult, and no much larger clone falls within one base.

Here the sequenced sample was peripheral blood, taken on day 0 of AZD1222 vaccination. This sequence originates from an adult in good health. The rearranged chain carries TRBV5-1 and TRBJ2-5; 9 central bases correspond to TRBD1. The DNA sequence is as follows: TGCGCCAGCAGCTTTACAGGGGGCCGGGAGACCCAGTACTTC. The translation is CASSFTGGRETQYF.